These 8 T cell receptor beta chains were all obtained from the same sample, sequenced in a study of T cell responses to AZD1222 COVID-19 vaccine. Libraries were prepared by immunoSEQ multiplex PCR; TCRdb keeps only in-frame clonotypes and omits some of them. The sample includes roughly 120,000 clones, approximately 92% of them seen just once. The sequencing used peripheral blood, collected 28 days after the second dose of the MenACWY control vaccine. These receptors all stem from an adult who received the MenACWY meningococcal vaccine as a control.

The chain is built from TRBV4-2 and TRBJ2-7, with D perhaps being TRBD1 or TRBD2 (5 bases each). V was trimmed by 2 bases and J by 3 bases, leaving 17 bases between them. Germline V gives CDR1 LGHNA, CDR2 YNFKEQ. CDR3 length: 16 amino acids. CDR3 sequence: CASSQYSGTVIYEQYF. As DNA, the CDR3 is TGTGCCAGCAGCCAATACTCCGGGACGGTCATCTACGAGCAGTACTTC.

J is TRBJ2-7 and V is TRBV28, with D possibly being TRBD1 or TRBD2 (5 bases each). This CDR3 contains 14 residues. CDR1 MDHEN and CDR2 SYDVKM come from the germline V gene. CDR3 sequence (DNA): TGTGCTTCGTTCGGGGACCCGAGACAAGGCGAGCAGTACTTC. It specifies CASFGDPRQGEQYF.

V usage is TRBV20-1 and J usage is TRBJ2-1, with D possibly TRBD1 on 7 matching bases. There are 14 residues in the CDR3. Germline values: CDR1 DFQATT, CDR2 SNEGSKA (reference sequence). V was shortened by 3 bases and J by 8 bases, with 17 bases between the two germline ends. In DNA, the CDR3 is TGCAGTGCTAGTAACCAGGGGGGCGTCTATGAGCAGTTCTTC. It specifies CSASNQGGVYEQFF.

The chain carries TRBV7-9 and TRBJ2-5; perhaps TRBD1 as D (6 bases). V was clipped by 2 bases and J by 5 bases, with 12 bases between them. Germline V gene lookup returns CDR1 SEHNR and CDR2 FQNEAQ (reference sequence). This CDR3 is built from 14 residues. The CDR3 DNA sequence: TGTGCCAGCAGCTTATCCCGCCAGGGGGAGACCCAGTACTTC. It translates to CASSLSRQGETQYF.

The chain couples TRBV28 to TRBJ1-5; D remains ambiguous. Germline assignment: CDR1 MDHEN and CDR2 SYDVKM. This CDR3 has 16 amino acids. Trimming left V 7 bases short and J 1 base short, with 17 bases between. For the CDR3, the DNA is TGTGCCAGCACTCTCCAAGGAGGTCTGAGCAATCAGCCCCAGCATTTT. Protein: CASTLQGGLSNQPQHF.

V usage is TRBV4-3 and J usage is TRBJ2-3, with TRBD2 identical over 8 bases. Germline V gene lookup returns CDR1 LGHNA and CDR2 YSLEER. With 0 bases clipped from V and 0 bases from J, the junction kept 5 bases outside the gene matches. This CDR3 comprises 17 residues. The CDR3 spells CASSQDRSGGSTDTQYF. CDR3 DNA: TGCGCCAGCAGCCAAGATAGAAGCGGGGGTAGCACAGATACGCAGTATTTT.

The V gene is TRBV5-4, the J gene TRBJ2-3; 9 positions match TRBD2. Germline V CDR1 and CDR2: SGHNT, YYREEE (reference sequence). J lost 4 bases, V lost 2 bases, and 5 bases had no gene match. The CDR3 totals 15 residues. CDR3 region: CASSFNSGSADTQYF. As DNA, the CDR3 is TGTGCCAGCAGCTTTAATAGCGGGAGCGCAGATACGCAGTATTTT.

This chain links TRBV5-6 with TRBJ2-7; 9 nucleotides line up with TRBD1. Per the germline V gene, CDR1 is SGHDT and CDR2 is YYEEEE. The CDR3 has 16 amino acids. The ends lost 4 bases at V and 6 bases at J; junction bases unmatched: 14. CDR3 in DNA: TGTGCCAGCAGCAGGCTAAAGGGACAGGGAATCGGCGAGCAGTACTTC. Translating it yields CASSRLKGQGIGEQYF.